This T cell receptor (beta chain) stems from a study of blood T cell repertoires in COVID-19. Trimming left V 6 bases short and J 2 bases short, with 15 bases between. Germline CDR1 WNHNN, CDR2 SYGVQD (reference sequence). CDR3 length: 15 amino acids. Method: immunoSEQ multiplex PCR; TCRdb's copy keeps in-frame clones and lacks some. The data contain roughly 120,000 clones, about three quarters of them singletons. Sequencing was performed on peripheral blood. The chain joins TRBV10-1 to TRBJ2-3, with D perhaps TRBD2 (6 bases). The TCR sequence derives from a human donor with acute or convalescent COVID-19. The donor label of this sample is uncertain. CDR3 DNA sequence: TGCGCCAGCAGCGCTCGACTAGATTTCACAGATACGCAGTATTTT. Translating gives CASSARLDFTDTQYF.